The source of this T cell receptor (beta chain) is a study of blood T cell repertoires in COVID-19. Libraries were prepared by immunoSEQ multiplex PCR; TCRdb keeps only in-frame clonotypes and omits some of them. This table has some 400,000 clones, roughly 86% appearing once. This receptor was identified in a woman aged 25 to 45 with COVID-19, enrolled during active disease. The source material was peripheral blood.

The chain's CDR3 is CASSFSDNQPQHF. In DNA, the CDR3 is TGTGCCAGCAGTTTTTCAGACAATCAGCCCCAGCATTTT. The genes are TRBV27 and TRBJ1-5; no clear D. This CDR3 contains 13 residues. Trimming removed 3 bases from V and 3 bases from J, with 6 bases in between. Germline assignment: CDR1 MNHEY and CDR2 SMNVEV (reference sequence).